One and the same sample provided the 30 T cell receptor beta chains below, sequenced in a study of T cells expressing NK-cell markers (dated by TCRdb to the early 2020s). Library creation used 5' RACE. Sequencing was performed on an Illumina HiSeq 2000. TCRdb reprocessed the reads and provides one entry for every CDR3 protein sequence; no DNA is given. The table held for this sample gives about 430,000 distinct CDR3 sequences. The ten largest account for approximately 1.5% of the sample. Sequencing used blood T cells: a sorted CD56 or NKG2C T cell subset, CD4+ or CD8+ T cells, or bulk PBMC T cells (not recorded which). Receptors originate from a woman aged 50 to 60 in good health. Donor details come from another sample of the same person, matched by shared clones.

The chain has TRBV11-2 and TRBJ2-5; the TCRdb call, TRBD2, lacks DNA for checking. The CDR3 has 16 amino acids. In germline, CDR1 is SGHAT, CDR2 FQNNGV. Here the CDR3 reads CASSLMSYRAQETQYF. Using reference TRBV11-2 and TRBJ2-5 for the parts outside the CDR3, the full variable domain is EAGVAQSPRYKIIEKRQSVAFWCNPISGHATLYWYQQILGQGPKLLIQFQNNGVVDDSQLPKDRFSAERLKGVDSTLKIQPAKLEDSAVYLCASSLMSYRAQETQYFGPGTRLLVL.

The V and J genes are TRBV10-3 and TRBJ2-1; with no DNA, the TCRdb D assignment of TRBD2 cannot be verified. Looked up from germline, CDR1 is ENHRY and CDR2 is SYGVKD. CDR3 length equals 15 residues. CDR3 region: CAISDWLAGGNEQFF.

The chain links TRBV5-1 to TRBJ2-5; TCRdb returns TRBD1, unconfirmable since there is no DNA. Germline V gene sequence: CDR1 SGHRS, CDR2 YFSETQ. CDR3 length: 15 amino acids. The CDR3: CASSLNQGRRETQYF. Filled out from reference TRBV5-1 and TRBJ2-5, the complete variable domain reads KAGVTQTPRYLIKTRGQQVTLSCSPISGHRSVSWYQQTPGQGLQFLFEYFSETQRNKGNFPGRFSGRQFSNSRSEMNVSTLELGDSALYLCASSLNQGRRETQYFGPGTRLLVL.

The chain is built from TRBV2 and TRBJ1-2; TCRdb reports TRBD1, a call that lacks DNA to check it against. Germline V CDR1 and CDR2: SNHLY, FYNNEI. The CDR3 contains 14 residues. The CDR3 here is CASRKDRDQKGYTF.

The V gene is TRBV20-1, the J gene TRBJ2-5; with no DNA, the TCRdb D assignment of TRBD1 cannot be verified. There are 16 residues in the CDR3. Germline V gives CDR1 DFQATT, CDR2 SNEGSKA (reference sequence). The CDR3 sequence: CSARDRGRDYQETQYF.

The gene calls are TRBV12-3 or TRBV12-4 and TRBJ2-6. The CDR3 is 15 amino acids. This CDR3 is CASSLFPTGANVLTF.

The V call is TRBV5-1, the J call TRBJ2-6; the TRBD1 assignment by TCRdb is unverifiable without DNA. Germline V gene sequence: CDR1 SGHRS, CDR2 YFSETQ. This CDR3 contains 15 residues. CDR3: CASSIGGAGANVLTF.

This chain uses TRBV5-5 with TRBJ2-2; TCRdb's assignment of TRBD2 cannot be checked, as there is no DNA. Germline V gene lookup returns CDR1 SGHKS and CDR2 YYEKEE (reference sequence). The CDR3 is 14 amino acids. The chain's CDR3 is CASSALAGAGELFF.

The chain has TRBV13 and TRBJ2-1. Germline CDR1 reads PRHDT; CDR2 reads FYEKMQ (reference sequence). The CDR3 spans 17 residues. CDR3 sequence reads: CASSYPSDLLSYNEQFF.

This chain's CDR3 is CASSPDRTTNVLTF. J is TRBJ2-6 and V is TRBV18. From germline, CDR1 is KGHSH and CDR2 LQKENI. The CDR3 length is 14 residues.

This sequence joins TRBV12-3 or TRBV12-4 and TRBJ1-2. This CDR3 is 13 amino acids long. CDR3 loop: CASSSFGNYGYTF.

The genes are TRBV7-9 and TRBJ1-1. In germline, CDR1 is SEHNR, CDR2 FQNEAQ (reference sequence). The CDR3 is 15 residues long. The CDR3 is CASSLVEGRGTEAFF. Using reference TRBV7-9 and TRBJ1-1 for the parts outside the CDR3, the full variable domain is DTGVSQNPRHKITKRGQNVTFRCDPISEHNRLYWYRQTLGQGPEFLTYFQNEAQLEKSRLLSDRFSAERPKGSFSTLEIQRTEQGDSAMYLCASSLVEGRGTEAFFGQGTRLTVV.

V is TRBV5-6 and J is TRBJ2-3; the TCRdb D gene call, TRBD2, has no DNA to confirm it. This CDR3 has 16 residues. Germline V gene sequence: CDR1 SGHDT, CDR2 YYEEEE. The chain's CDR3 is CASSLDGGPSTDTQYF.

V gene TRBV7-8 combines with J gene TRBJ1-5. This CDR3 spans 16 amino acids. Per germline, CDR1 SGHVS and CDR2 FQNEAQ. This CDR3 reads CASSRSGPSVPQPQHF.

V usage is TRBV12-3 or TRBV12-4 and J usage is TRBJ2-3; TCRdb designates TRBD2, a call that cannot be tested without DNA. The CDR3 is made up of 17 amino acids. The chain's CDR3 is CASRGFIAGVQTDTQYF.

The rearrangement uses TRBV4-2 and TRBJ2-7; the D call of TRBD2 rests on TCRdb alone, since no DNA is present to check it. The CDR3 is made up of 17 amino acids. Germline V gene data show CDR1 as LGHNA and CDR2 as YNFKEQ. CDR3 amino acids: CASSQDPGAGIFYEQYF.

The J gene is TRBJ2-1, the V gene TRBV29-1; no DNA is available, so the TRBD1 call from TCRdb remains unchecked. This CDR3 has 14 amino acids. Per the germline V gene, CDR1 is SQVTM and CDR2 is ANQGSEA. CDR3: CSAGGKQAYNEQFF.

The CDR3 is CASSPLDPSFANTEAFF. The rearrangement links TRBV18 to TRBJ1-1. There are 17 residues in the CDR3. Germline values: CDR1 KGHSH, CDR2 LQKENI.

The CDR3 spells CASRSSGRTSHNEQFF. This sequence joins TRBV7-9 and TRBJ2-1; without DNA, the TCRdb call of TRBD1 cannot be checked. Germline V gene sequence: CDR1 SEHNR, CDR2 FQNEAQ (reference sequence). This CDR3 has 16 amino acids.

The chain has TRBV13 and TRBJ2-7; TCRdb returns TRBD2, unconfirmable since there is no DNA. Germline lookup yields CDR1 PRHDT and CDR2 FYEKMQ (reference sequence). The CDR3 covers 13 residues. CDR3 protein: CATTLAGAREQYF.

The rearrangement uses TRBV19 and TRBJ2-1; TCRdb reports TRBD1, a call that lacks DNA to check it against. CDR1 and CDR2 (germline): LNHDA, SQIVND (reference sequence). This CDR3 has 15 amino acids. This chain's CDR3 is CASSISGQGFNEQFF.

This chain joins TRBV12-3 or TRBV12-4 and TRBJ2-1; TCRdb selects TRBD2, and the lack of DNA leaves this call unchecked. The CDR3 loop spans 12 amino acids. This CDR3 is CASSKGGPEQFF.

The CDR3 sequence: CASRRDRSWEKLFF. The chain couples TRBV12-3 or TRBV12-4 to TRBJ1-4; TCRdb lists TRBD1, though no DNA is available to test this call. The CDR3 covers 14 residues.

CDR3 sequence: CASSLWGRVLSEPQHF. This chain links TRBV28 with TRBJ1-5; lacking DNA, the TRBD1 call made by TCRdb goes unchecked. This CDR3 is 16 amino acids long. Germline V gives CDR1 MDHEN, CDR2 SYDVKM.

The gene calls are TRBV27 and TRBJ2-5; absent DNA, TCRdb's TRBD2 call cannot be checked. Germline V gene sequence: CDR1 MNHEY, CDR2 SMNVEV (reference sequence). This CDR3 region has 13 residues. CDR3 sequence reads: CASSFLGAQTQYF.

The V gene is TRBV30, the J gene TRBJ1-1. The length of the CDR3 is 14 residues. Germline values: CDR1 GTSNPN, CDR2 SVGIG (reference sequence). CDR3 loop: CAWGRNRANTEAFF.

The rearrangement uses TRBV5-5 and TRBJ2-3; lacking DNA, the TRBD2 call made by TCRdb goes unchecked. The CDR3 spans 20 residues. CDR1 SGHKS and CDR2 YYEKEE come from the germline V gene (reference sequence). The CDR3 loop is CASSLAWASGRADRTDTQYF.

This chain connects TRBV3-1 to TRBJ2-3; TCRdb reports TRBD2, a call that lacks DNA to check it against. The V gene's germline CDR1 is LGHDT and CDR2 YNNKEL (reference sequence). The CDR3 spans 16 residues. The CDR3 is CASTKLAGVGADTQYF.

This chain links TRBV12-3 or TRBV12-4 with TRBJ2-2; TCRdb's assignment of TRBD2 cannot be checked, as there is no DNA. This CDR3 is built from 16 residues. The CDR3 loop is CASWGDYRGNTGELFF.

The CDR3 reads CATKETGTVPLGYGYTF. This sequence joins TRBV28 and TRBJ1-2; the TCRdb call, TRBD1, lacks DNA for checking. Looked up from germline, CDR1 is MDHEN and CDR2 is SYDVKM. The CDR3 consists of 17 residues.